This T cell receptor (beta chain) was documented in a study of T cells in localized non-small cell lung cancer. The germline V gene has CDR1 SGHRS and CDR2 YFSETQ. There are 15 residues in the CDR3. Trimming removed 3 bases from V and 1 base from J; junction bases left unmatched: 1. Sequencing used immunoSEQ multiplex PCR; TCRdb keeps in-frame clones, though not all of them. The profile covers around 94,000 clones, with roughly 87% appearing a single time and roughly 15% taken by the ten largest. The sample in question was peripheral blood, obtained before any cancer treatment. This sequence was found in a man aged 40 to 70 with stage I squamous cell lung carcinoma. The rearrangement links TRBV5-1 to TRBJ2-1; 10 nucleotides line up with TRBD2. The CDR3 DNA reads TGCGCCAGCAGCTCACTAGCGGGGTCCTACAATGAGCAGTTCTTC. Its protein is CASSSLAGSYNEQFF.